Sequencing of this T cell receptor (beta chain) was carried out in a study of monozygotic twins with inflammatory bowel disease. Findings and caveats of the study: None of the different T cell subtypes could be distinguished from one another. The sharing of clonotypes with others was lower in IBD patients than in healthy twins, especially with disease activity.

A word on this clonotype: Its antigen is not identified.

This CDR3 contains 13 residues. Germline-derived CDR1 and CDR2 are SGHNT and YYREEE (reference sequence). Two rounds of nested PCR, of approximately 16 and 9 cycles, were run on TCRalpha and TCRbeta cDNA. TCRdb reprocessed the 5' RACE reads and keeps a single row for each CDR3 protein, giving no DNA. This sample contains 300,000 to 350,000 distinct CDR3 sequences. Sequencing was carried out using blood. The sequence was collected from a human donor with ulcerative colitis or Crohn's disease, or a healthy co-twin of an affected twin (not recorded which). The chain combines TRBV5-4 with TRBJ1-5. The chain's CDR3 is CASSSFGDQPQHF.